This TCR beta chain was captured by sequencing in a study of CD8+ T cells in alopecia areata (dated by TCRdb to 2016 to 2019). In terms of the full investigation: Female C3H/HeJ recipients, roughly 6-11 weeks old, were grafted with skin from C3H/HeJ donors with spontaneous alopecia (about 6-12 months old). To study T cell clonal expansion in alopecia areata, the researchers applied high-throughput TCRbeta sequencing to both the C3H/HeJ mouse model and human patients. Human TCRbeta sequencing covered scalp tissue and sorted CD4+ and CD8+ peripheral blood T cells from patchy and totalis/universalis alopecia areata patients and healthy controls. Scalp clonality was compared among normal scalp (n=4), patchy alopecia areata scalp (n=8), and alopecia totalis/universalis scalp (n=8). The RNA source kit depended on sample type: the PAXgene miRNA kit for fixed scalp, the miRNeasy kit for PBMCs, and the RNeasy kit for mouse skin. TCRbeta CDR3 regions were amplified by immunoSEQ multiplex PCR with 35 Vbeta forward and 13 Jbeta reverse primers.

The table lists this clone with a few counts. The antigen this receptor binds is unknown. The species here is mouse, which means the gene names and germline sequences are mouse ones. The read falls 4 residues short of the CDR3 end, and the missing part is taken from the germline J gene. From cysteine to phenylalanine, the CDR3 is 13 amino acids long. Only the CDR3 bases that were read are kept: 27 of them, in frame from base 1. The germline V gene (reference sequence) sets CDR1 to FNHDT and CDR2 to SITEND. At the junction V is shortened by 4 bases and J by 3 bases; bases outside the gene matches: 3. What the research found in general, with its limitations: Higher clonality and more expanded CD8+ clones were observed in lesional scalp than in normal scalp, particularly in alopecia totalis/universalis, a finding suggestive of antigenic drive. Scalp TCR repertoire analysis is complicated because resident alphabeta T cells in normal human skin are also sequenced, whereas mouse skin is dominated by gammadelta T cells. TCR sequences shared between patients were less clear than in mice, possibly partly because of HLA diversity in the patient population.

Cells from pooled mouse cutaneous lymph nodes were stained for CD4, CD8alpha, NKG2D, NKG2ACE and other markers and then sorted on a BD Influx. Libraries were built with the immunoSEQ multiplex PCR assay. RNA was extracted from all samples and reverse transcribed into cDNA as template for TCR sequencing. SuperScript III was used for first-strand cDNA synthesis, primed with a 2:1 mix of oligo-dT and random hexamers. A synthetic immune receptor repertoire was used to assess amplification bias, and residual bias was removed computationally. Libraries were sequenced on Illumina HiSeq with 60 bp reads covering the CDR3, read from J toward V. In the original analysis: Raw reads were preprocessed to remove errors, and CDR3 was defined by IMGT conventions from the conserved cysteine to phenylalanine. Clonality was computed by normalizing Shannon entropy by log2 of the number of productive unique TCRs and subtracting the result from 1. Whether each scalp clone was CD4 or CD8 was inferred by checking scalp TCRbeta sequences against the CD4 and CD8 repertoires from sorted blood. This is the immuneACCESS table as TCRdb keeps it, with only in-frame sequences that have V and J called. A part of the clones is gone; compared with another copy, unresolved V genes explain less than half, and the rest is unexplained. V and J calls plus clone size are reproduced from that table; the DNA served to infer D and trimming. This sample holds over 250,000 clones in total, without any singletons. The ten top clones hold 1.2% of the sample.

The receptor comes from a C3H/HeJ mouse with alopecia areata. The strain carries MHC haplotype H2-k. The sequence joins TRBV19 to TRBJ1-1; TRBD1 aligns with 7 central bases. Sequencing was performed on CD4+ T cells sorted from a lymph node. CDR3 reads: CASSATGYTEVFF. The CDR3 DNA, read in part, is TGTGCCAGCAGTGCGACAGGGTACACA.